This entry lists 21 T cell receptor beta chains sequenced from one sample in a study of T-cell memory formation after mild COVID-19. TCRdb re-called the 5' RACE reads through MiXCR, storing one row per CDR3 protein. The table shows around 340,000 distinct CDR3 sequences, with over 10% occurring only once. The sequencing input was PBMCs or a T cell subset sorted from them (not recorded which). The receptor source for this set is a man aged 18-30 years who had mild COVID-19 (a few samples of this study predate the infection). Cell type and time point are not known.

The chain couples TRBV7-6 to TRBJ2-5; a weak D match, TRBD2 (6 bases). This CDR3 region has 17 residues. In germline, CDR1 is SGHVS, CDR2 FNYEAQ. Trimming took off 3 bases at V and 3 bases at J, with 20 bases between the two ends. This CDR3 reads CASSFLAAAGPEETQYF. As DNA, the CDR3 is TGTGCCAGCAGCTTTTTAGCGGCCGCGGGCCCCGAAGAGACCCAGTACTTC.

This clonotype was observed a few times. The chain joins TRBV7-6 to TRBJ2-2; 7 bases agree with TRBD2. Germline V CDR1 and CDR2: SGHVS, FNYEAQ. CDR3 size: 17 residues. V lost 3 bases, J lost 1 base, and 8 bases stayed unmatched. The chain's CDR3 is CASSFREAGENTGELFF. CDR3 sequence (DNA): TGTGCCAGCAGCTTTAGAGAGGCGGGGGAGAACACCGGGGAGCTGTTTTTT.

This clonotype showed up just a few times. The V and J genes are TRBV4-1 and TRBJ1-2; a weak D match, TRBD1 (6 bases). The CDR3 loop spans 16 amino acids. Trimming stripped 0 bases from V and 2 bases from J, with 13 bases between. Germline V gene lookup returns CDR1 MGHRA and CDR2 YSYEKL. The CDR3 DNA sequence: TGCGCCAGCAGCCAAGATCCGGGGGGCCTAAACTATGGCTACACCTTC. Translation gives CASSQDPGGLNYGYTF.

This clonotype was detected only a few times. CDR3 residues: CASGDNYEQYV. CDR3 DNA sequence: TGTGCCAGCGGAGACAACTACGAGCAGTACGTC. This chain links TRBV2 with TRBJ2-7; no clear D. Germline assignment: CDR1 SNHLY and CDR2 FYNNEI. V was cut by 8 bases and J by 3 bases, with 8 bases left in between. The length of the CDR3 is 11 residues.

The J gene is TRBJ2-4, the V gene TRBV29-1, with D tentatively TRBD2 (7 bases). Trimming left V 0 bases short and J 1 base short, with 13 bases between. In germline, CDR1 is SQVTM, CDR2 ANQGSEA. The CDR3 sequence is 16 residues long. Written as DNA, the CDR3 is TGCAGCGTTGAAGATGGGAGGGGGTCGGCCAAAAACATTCAGTACTTC. Translating it yields CSVEDGRGSAKNIQYF.

This clonotype came up a few times. V gene TRBV7-8 combines with J gene TRBJ2-7; TRBD1 or TRBD2 may be the D gene (5 bases each). Trimming took off 7 bases at V and 7 bases at J, with 29 bases between the two ends. CDR3 size: 17 residues. CDR1 is SGHVS, CDR2 FQNEAQ, per germline. The CDR3 DNA follows: TGTGCCAGCACCCCTAAACCCGGGCAGGCGGACTCAGGGGAGCAGTACGTC. This encodes CASTPKPGQADSGEQYV.

This chain uses TRBV7-8 with TRBJ2-5; 8 bases map to TRBD1. J was trimmed by 2 bases and V by 7 bases; bases with no gene match: 9. CDR3 length: 15 residues. Germline-derived CDR1 and CDR2 are SGHVS and FQNEAQ. DNA of the CDR3: TGTGCCAGCACCCAAACCCGGACAGGGCAAGAGACCCAGTACTTC. This gives the protein CASTQTRTGQETQYF.

This clonotype was recorded many times. The chain employs TRBV15 and TRBJ2-1; D possibly uses TRBD1 or TRBD2 (5 bases each). Germline values: CDR1 LNHNV, CDR2 YYDKDF (reference sequence). Trimming took 5 bases from V and 5 from J, leaving 16 bases between them. The CDR3 runs 15 residues. CDR3 in amino acids: CATSGVGTGDNEQFF. The DNA of the CDR3 is TGTGCCACCAGCGGGGTGGGGACGGGCGACAATGAGCAGTTCTTC.

This clonotype was observed at least ten times. The gene calls are TRBV7-8 and TRBJ2-5; TRBD1 agrees at 7 bases. The CDR3 has 14 amino acids. V lost 5 bases to trimming and J lost 1 base; unmatched junction nucleotides: 4. The germline V gene has CDR1 SGHVS and CDR2 FQNEAQ. This CDR3 is CASSGGQSQETQYF. The DNA of the CDR3 is TGTGCCAGCAGCGGGGGACAGTCCCAAGAGACCCAGTACTTC.

In its sample, this clonotype was seen a few times. The chain links TRBV7-9 to TRBJ1-1, with D unclear. V shed 3 bases and J shed 4 bases, with 6 bases lying between them. The CDR3 has 12 residues. The germline CDR1 and CDR2 sequences are SEHNR and FQNEAQ (reference sequence). DNA of the CDR3: TGTGCCAGCAGCTTTACTGGCACTGAAGCTTTCTTT. Encoded protein: CASSFTGTEAFF.

Ten or more counts support this clonotype. The CDR3 reads CASSPLQGNTEAFF. The CDR3 DNA follows: TGCGCCAGCAGCCCATTACAGGGGAACACTGAAGCTTTCTTT. The chain uses TRBV5-1 and TRBJ1-1; D may be TRBD1 (6 bases). Germline lookup yields CDR1 SGHRS and CDR2 YFSETQ. V shed 4 bases and J shed 1 base, with 11 bases lying between them. This CDR3 has 14 residues. The variable domain in full, completed from reference TRBV5-1 and TRBJ1-1, reads KAGVTQTPRYLIKTRGQQVTLSCSPISGHRSVSWYQQTPGQGLQFLFEYFSETQRNKGNFPGRFSGRQFSNSRSEMNVSTLELGDSALYLCASSPLQGNTEAFFGQGTRLTVV.

This clonotype was seen a handful of times. V and J are TRBV9 and TRBJ1-3, with D possibly being TRBD1 (6 bases). CDR1 and CDR2 (germline): SGDLS, YYNGEE. The CDR3 sequence is 16 residues long. V gave up 4 bases and J gave up 0 bases, with 14 bases separating them. The CDR3 protein is CASSKDRFSSGNTIYF. The CDR3 DNA reads TGTGCCAGCAGCAAAGACAGGTTCTCCTCTGGAAACACCATATATTTT.

This rearrangement joins TRBV24-1 to TRBJ2-1; 7 nucleotides line up with TRBD1. Germline V gene data show CDR1 as KGHDR and CDR2 as SFDVKD. The CDR3 consists of 11 residues. The junction had 2 bases not matched to a gene; V was cut back by 9 bases and J by 7 bases. The CDR3: CATDRENEQFF. In DNA, the CDR3 is TGTGCCACCGACAGGGAGAATGAGCAGTTCTTC.

The chain employs TRBV20-1 and TRBJ1-1; D gene unclear. From germline, CDR1 is DFQATT and CDR2 SNEGSKA (reference sequence). The V end lost 3 bases, the J end lost 1 base, and 6 bases lay between the germline ends. The CDR3 sequence is 12 residues long. The CDR3: CSARRPNTEAFF. CDR3 coding DNA: TGCAGTGCTAGGCGACCGAACACTGAAGCTTTCTTT.

The genes are TRBV12-3 or TRBV12-4 and TRBJ2-2, with D uncertain. Deletions cut 3 bases from V and 7 bases from J, with 18 bases between. CDR3 length: 16 amino acids. The CDR3 region has the DNA TGTGCCAGCAGTTTGGGATTGTCGGGTCGGATCGGGGAGCTGTTTTTT. It encodes CASSLGLSGRIGELFF.

The chain employs TRBV5-1 and TRBJ1-4, with 8 nucleotides matching TRBD1. Trimming took 3 bases from V and 6 from J; bases not matched to a gene: 4. The CDR3 totals 14 residues. Germline V gives CDR1 SGHRS, CDR2 YFSETQ. Here the CDR3 DNA reads TGCGCCAGCAGCTATCCAGGGGGCGATGAAAAACTGTTTTTT. Protein product: CASSYPGGDEKLFF.

This clonotype was detected a few times. V usage is TRBV5-1 and J usage is TRBJ1-1, with a tentative D call TRBD1 (5 bases). Trimming pared 4 bases from V and 5 bases from J, leaving 9 bases between. Germline lookup yields CDR1 SGHRS and CDR2 YFSETQ. The CDR3 spans 12 residues. CDR3 loop: CASSARGTEAFF. CDR3 sequence (DNA): TGCGCCAGCAGCGCCCGGGGGACTGAAGCTTTCTTT.

In this sample, this clonotype turned up a few times. The V gene is TRBV24-1, the J gene TRBJ2-3, with a possible D match to TRBD1 (5 bases). The CDR3 is 16 residues long. In germline, CDR1 is KGHDR, CDR2 SFDVKD. With 3 bases removed from V and 5 bases from J, the gap between germline ends came to 17 bases. The CDR3 DNA sequence: TGTGCCACCAGTGATCCCGGTGACCGCGGACAAGATACGCAGTATTTT. It specifies CATSDPGDRGQDTQYF.

This chain joins TRBV4-3 and TRBJ1-1; D unclear. The CDR3 spans 16 residues. Between the trimmed V and J ends, which lost 0 bases and 1 base, there was a span of 12 bases. CDR1 is LGHNA and CDR2 is YSLEER in the germline V gene. The CDR3 DNA sequence: TGCGCCAGCAGCCAAGACTTCGTACGGGGGAACACTGAAGCTTTCTTT. It encodes CASSQDFVRGNTEAFF.

This clonotype has more than one count but fewer than ten. The V call is TRBV4-2, the J call TRBJ2-7; D gene uncertain. Trimming took 0 bases from V and 3 from J, leaving 15 bases between them. CDR3 size: 16 residues. Germline V gene lookup returns CDR1 LGHNA and CDR2 YNFKEQ. The CDR3 coding sequence is TGTGCCAGCAGCCAAGAGGCTTTGGGCTACGTCTACGAGCAGTACTTC. This codes for CASSQEALGYVYEQYF.

The chain has TRBV5-1 and TRBJ1-1; 7 bases map to TRBD1. Per the germline V gene, CDR1 is SGHRS and CDR2 is YFSETQ. V dropped 3 bases and J dropped 0; count of bases not matched to a gene: 5. The CDR3 totals 15 residues. CDR3 coding DNA: TGCGCCAGCAGCTGGCTGGGACAGCTGAACACTGAAGCTTTCTTT. Amino acid sequence: CASSWLGQLNTEAFF.